This T cell receptor beta chain was identified in a study of T-cell reconstitution after alpha-beta-depleted transplantation in children. Study results and caveats: About two months after transplant, alpha-beta T cells reportedly came from several hundred expanded graft clones. T cells produced anew were the main source of T-cell counts and diversity one year after transplant. Where some patients showed high TCRbeta diversity at day 60, it came from recipient T cells and thymic progenitors that had survived.

Unique molecular identifiers were used to barcode this TCRbeta library. TCRdb recomputed calls from the PCR reads with MiXCR, one row per CDR3 protein. The data show about 500,000 distinct CDR3 sequences, roughly 11% seen once. As regards this clonotype: The antigen remains unidentified.

In germline, CDR1 is DFQATT, CDR2 SNEGSKA (reference sequence). CDR3 size: 13 residues. Trimming took 3 bases from V and 5 from J, leaving 11 bases between them. The J gene is TRBJ2-1, the V gene TRBV20-1, with D perhaps TRBD2 (6 bases). Sequenced here: PBMCs, mostly from graft donor cells, sampled 180 days after TCRalphabeta/CD19-depleted stem cell transplant. This sequence was found in a female patient aged 2-9 years who had a stem cell transplant for aplastic anemia, so the T cells may come from the graft donor. The CDR3 here is CSASGGPNNEQFF. DNA for the CDR3: TGCAGTGCTAGCGGGGGACCTAACAATGAGCAGTTCTTC.